This TCR beta chain originates from a study of T cell repertoires in cytomegalovirus infection. TCRdb re-called the reads through MiXCR, storing one row per CDR3 protein. The repertoire includes tens of thousands of distinct CDR3 sequences, around 21% of them detected once, and 60% to 75% sits in the top ten. CDR3 size: 15 residues. Germline-derived CDR1 and CDR2 are SGHVS and FQNEAQ. V was clipped by 8 bases and J by 6 bases; unmatched bases: 13. In its sample, this clonotype was seen a few times. Its antigen is not known. The TCR sequence derives from a human donor in good health (CMV status not recorded). Some clones in this sample may be carry-over from other donors' samples. The material sequenced was CD8+ T cells from cultured PBMCs, taken from culture after CMV antigen stimulation. The chain employs TRBV7-8 and TRBJ2-1; 7 positions match TRBD1. The CDR3 nucleotides read TGTGCCAGCTCTTATTTTGGGACAGCTTCCAATGAGCAGTTCTTC. This translates into CASSYFGTASNEQFF. Full variable domain (remainder filled in from reference TRBV7-8 and TRBJ2-1): GAGVSQSPRYKVAKRGQDVALRCDPISGHVSLFWYQQALGQGPEFLTYFQNEAQLDKSGLPSDRFFAERPEGSVSTLKIQRTQQEDSAVYLCASSYFGTASNEQFFGPGTRLTVL.